Below are 17 T cell receptor beta chains sequenced from a single sample in a study of T cells after yellow fever vaccination. MiXCR was run by TCRdb on the 5' RACE reads, yielding one entry per CDR3 protein. In the table there are 150,000 to 200,000 distinct CDR3 sequences, more than 9.5% of which are singletons. Here the sequenced sample was CD8+ T cells sorted from PBMCs, taken 15 days after the yellow fever booster vaccination. These receptors originate from a young man who received the YFV17D yellow fever vaccine.

The rearrangement links TRBV10-3 to TRBJ1-2, with 11 nucleotides matching TRBD1. This CDR3 is 16 amino acids long. After removal of 6 bases from V and 0 bases from J, the junction contained 6 bases not matched to a gene. Germline V gene sequence: CDR1 ENHRY, CDR2 SYGVKD. The CDR3 sequence is CAISSPGQGANYGYTF. The CDR3 DNA follows: TGTGCCATCAGCAGCCCGGGACAGGGGGCTAACTATGGCTACACCTTC.

There are a few counts of this clonotype. The chain employs TRBV24-1 and TRBJ2-6, with D unresolved. This CDR3 has 12 residues. Looked up from germline, CDR1 is KGHDR and CDR2 is SFDVKD. Trimming took off 7 bases at V and 2 bases at J, with 2 bases between the two ends. The CDR3 coding sequence is TGTGCCACCAGCCCTGGGGCCAACGTCCTGACTTTC. Translating gives CATSPGANVLTF.

This chain connects TRBV29-1 to TRBJ1-1; TRBD1 aligns across 9 bases. Germline loops: CDR1 SQVTM, CDR2 ANQGSEA. V trimming: 6 bases; J trimming: 7 bases; junction bases outside the gene matches: 6. The CDR3 totals 12 residues. The CDR3 DNA reads as TGCAGCGTCCCGGGACAGGGCGGTGAAGCTTTCTTT. The encoded protein is CSVPGQGGEAFF.

The chain joins TRBV7-9 to TRBJ2-1; D is possibly TRBD1 (6 bases). The germline V gene has CDR1 SEHNR and CDR2 FQNEAQ (reference sequence). Trimming pared 4 bases from V and 4 bases from J, leaving 14 bases between. The CDR3 sequence is 15 residues long. This CDR3 reads CASSSTRGYYNEQFF. DNA of the CDR3: TGTGCCAGCAGCTCCACCAGGGGCTATTACAATGAGCAGTTCTTC. Looking up the rest from reference TRBV7-9 and TRBJ2-1 gives the full variable domain: DTGVSQNPRHKITKRGQNVTFRCDPISEHNRLYWYRQTLGQGPEFLTYFQNEAQLEKSRLLSDRFSAERPKGSFSTLEIQRTEQGDSAMYLCASSSTRGYYNEQFFGPGTRLTVL.

The table lists this clonotype with a few counts. A junction end diverges from the germline sequence, so it may reflect a read error. This chain connects TRBV4-3 to TRBJ1-2; D not resolved. This CDR3 contains 14 residues. The germline gives CDR1 LGHNA, CDR2 YSLEER. DNA for the CDR3: TGCGCCAGCAGCCAAGGAGGTGTCATACCAACCCAGGCCTTC. Protein sequence: CASSQGGVIPTQAF.

The chain is built from TRBV24-1 and TRBJ2-3, with 9 nucleotides matching TRBD2. The J segment lost 4 bases and the V segment lost 7 bases, leaving 5 bases of the junction unmatched. The CDR3 extends over 14 amino acids. Germline V CDR1 and CDR2: KGHDR, SFDVKD. The CDR3 here is CATRRGGIPDTQYF. The DNA for the CDR3 is TGTGCCACCAGGCGGGGGGGCATTCCAGATACGCAGTATTTT.

This clonotype was seen more than once but under ten times. The V call is TRBV7-2, the J call TRBJ2-5; 9 bases are shared with TRBD2. Germline values: CDR1 SGHTA, CDR2 FQGNSA. CDR3 length: 15 amino acids. V shed 3 bases, J shed 4 bases, and the junction held 6 bases outside the gene matches. The CDR3 protein is CASSFAGGLGETQYF. As DNA, the CDR3 is TGTGCCAGCAGCTTCGCGGGGGGGCTGGGAGAGACCCAGTACTTC.

This chain connects TRBV27 to TRBJ2-1, with D possibly being TRBD1 (6 bases). V gave up 5 bases and J gave up 0 bases, with 14 bases separating them. CDR1 MNHEY and CDR2 SMNVEV come from the germline V gene (reference sequence). The CDR3 runs to 16 residues. The CDR3 region is CASSPDRQASYNEQFF. The CDR3 nucleotides read TGTGCCAGCAGTCCGGATCGACAGGCCTCCTACAATGAGCAGTTCTTC.

This clonotype was picked up many times. The chain recombines TRBV6-2 or TRBV6-3 with TRBJ2-2; D is perhaps TRBD2 (6 bases). Germline V gives CDR1 MNHEY, CDR2 SVGEGT. The CDR3 is 15 residues long. The germline V and J ends were trimmed by 6 bases and 4 bases, with 15 bases remaining between them. CDR3 loop: CASREGREATGELFF. In nucleotides, the CDR3 is TGTGCCAGCAGAGAGGGTAGGGAGGCCACCGGGGAGCTGTTTTTT.

This clonotype appeared once. A much larger clone sits a single nucleotide away, making a read error possible. This chain connects TRBV5-1 to TRBJ2-1; maybe TRBD2 (5 bases). Trimming cost V 7 bases and J 11 bases, with 13 bases left between them. CDR1 SGHRS and CDR2 YFSETQ come from the germline V gene. The CDR3 has 11 amino acids. CDR3 sequence (DNA): TGCGCCAGCCGGCGGCCCGGGAAGCAGTTCTTC. Translating gives CASRRPGKQFF.

Ten or more counts support this clonotype. V usage is TRBV21-1 and J usage is TRBJ2-7; TRBD2 reflects the table's D call only, with no check against the DNA. TRBV21-1 is shown as a pseudogene. This CDR3 is built from 13 residues. CDR3 coding DNA: TGTGCCAGCAGGCGGGCAGTCTTCTACGAGCAGTACTTC. Translating it yields CASRRAVFYEQYF.

This clonotype has ten or more counts. This chain joins TRBV6-2 or TRBV6-3 and TRBJ2-7; TRBD2 might be the D (5 bases). CDR3 length equals 16 residues. Deletions cut 4 bases from V and 0 bases from J, with 16 bases between. Looked up from germline, CDR1 is MNHEY and CDR2 is SVGEGT. The CDR3 DNA reads as TGTGCCAGCAGTTTGCCGGGATCCAGGAGCTCCTACGAGCAGTACGTC. It yields the protein CASSLPGSRSSYEQYV.

V usage is TRBV2 and J usage is TRBJ2-2; D ambiguous. CDR1 is SNHLY, CDR2 FYNNEI, per germline. The V and J ends lost 1 base and 0 bases respectively, with 3 bases between them. The CDR3 has 14 residues. This CDR3 is CASSEVTNTGELFF. The CDR3 DNA follows: TGTGCCAGCAGTGAAGTGACGAACACCGGGGAGCTGTTTTTT.

The chain links TRBV6-5 to TRBJ1-2, with TRBD1 identical over 7 bases. Germline V gives CDR1 MNHEY, CDR2 SVGAGI. The CDR3 loop spans 14 amino acids. Germline trimming cut 6 bases from V and 8 bases from J; bases unmatched to any gene: 12. This chain's CDR3 is CASSPGDSLWGYTF. The CDR3 DNA reads TGTGCCAGCAGCCCAGGGGACAGCCTCTGGGGCTACACCTTC.

This clonotype has only a few counts. This sequence joins TRBV27 and TRBJ2-2; TRBD1 aligns across 8 bases. V dropped 8 bases and J dropped 4; count of bases not matched to a gene: 3. In germline, CDR1 is MNHEY, CDR2 SMNVEV (reference sequence). This CDR3 is 13 amino acids long. This CDR3 reads CASGGQGTGELFF. In DNA, the CDR3 is TGTGCCAGCGGTGGACAGGGCACCGGGGAGCTGTTTTTT.

This clonotype was picked up a small number of times. The V gene is TRBV6-6, the J gene TRBJ2-4, with a tentative D call TRBD2 (7 bases). Trimming removed 2 bases from V and 0 bases from J, with 11 bases in between. CDR3 length: 16 residues. CDR1 MNHNY and CDR2 SVGAGI come from the germline V gene (reference sequence). The CDR3 DNA follows: TGTGCCAGCAGTTACGATAGGGGGGGAGCCAAAAACATTCAGTACTTC. Translation gives CASSYDRGGAKNIQYF.

This clonotype has a handful of counts. The chain's CDR3 is CASSRGGFSSYEQYF. CDR3 nucleotide sequence: TGTGCCAGCAGTCGCGGGGGCTTCAGCTCCTACGAGCAGTACTTC. The V and J genes are TRBV6-2 or TRBV6-3 and TRBJ2-7; D might be TRBD2 (7 bases). The V and J ends lost 5 bases and 0 bases respectively, with 14 bases between them. The CDR3 covers 15 residues. Germline values: CDR1 MNHEY, CDR2 SVGEGT.